These 14 T cell receptor beta chains originate from one sample sequenced in a study of OX40 agonist ivuxolimab in advanced cancers. Clones were sequenced by immunoSEQ multiplex PCR, and TCRdb holds only the in-frame ones, with some missing. The sample yields approximately 49,000 clones, approximately 88% seen once. This material consisted of CD4+ or CD8+ T cells sorted from blood, taken in a trial of the OX40 agonist ivuxolimab. The receptors were gathered from an adult with an advanced solid tumor such as melanoma, head and neck, liver or kidney cancer.

This clone has a handful of counts. The CDR3 bases are TGTGCCAGCAGCTTAGCGAGGGGATCAGGGGAGCAGTACTTC. This encodes CASSLARGSGEQYF. This chain connects TRBV7-2 to TRBJ2-7; D assignment may be TRBD1 or TRBD2 (5 bases each). CDR3 length: 14 amino acids. V lost 0 bases and J lost 7, with 13 bases in between. Germline CDR1 reads SGHTA; CDR2 reads FQGNSA.

V usage is TRBV6-1 and J usage is TRBJ2-1; D might be TRBD2 (9 bases). The CDR3 consists of 13 residues. Between the trimmed V and J ends, which lost 8 bases and 10 bases, there was a span of 18 bases. Germline V gene lookup returns CDR1 MNHNS and CDR2 SASEGT. The CDR3 DNA reads as TGTGCCAGCGGCGCTAGCGGGACAGGCGAGCAGTTCTTC. It translates to CASGASGTGEQFF.

The J gene is TRBJ1-1, the V gene TRBV5-1; the D gene is possibly TRBD1 (6 bases). This CDR3 is built from 16 residues. The V end was cut by 2 bases, the J end by 0 bases, with 14 bases between. The germline V gene encodes CDR1 SGHRS and CDR2 YFSETQ. CDR3 region: CASSLIGGLMNTEAFF. CDR3 bases: TGCGCCAGCAGCTTAATCGGGGGCCTTATGAACACTGAAGCTTTCTTT.

This clone was seen only a few times. The CDR3 spells CASSDRGLSNQPQHF. The CDR3 nucleotides are TGTGCCAGTAGCGACAGGGGGTTAAGCAATCAGCCCCAGCATTTT. The V call is TRBV19, the J call TRBJ1-5, with 9 bases aligning to TRBD1. Trimming at V came to 6 bases and at J to 1 base, leaving 4 bases not matched to a gene. Germline-derived CDR1 and CDR2 are LNHDA and SQIVND (reference sequence). The CDR3 spans 15 residues.

This rearrangement joins TRBV5-6 to TRBJ2-7, with D unresolved. This CDR3 has 14 amino acids. Trimming took off 0 bases at V and 2 bases at J, with 9 bases between the two ends. CDR1 SGHDT and CDR2 YYEEEE come from the germline V gene. The CDR3 protein is CASSLVGSTYEQYF. The CDR3 nucleotides read TGTGCCAGCAGCTTGGTTGGATCAACCTACGAGCAGTACTTC.

The J gene is TRBJ1-6, the V gene TRBV19; D is uncertain. From germline, CDR1 is LNHDA and CDR2 SQIVND (reference sequence). The ends were cut back, 5 bases at V and 10 bases at J, with 15 bases in the middle. This CDR3 comprises 14 residues. Here the CDR3 reads CASSSAAGASPLHF. Written as DNA, the CDR3 is TGTGCCAGTAGTTCCGCCGCGGGCGCGTCACCCCTCCACTTT.

The sample holds one count of this clone. V and J are TRBV19 and TRBJ1-6, with D perhaps TRBD1 (5 bases). This CDR3 comprises 15 residues. Trimming left V 5 bases short and J 8 bases short, with 16 bases between. Germline-derived CDR1 and CDR2 are LNHDA and SQIVND (reference sequence). Here the CDR3 reads CASSLEQERDSPLHF. As DNA, the CDR3 is TGTGCCAGTAGTCTCGAACAGGAAAGGGATTCACCCCTCCACTTT. The full variable domain, with the rest looked up from reference TRBV19 and TRBJ1-6, is DGGITQSPKYLFRKEGQNVTLSCEQNLNHDAMYWYRQDPGQGLRLIYYSQIVNDFQKGDIAEGYSVSREKKESFPLTVTSAQKNPTAFYLCASSLEQERDSPLHFGNGTRLTVT.

Only a few counts were recorded for this clone. V is TRBV2 and J is TRBJ2-5; 7 bases align to TRBD1. V dropped 9 bases and J dropped 3; count of bases not matched to a gene: 13. The CDR3 is 15 amino acids. Germline CDR1 reads SNHLY; CDR2 reads FYNNEI. CDR3 sequence reads: CASKQGPTLEETQYF. DNA of the CDR3: TGTGCCAGTAAACAGGGGCCTACCCTTGAAGAGACCCAGTACTTC.

The chain employs TRBV9 and TRBJ1-2; a possible D gene is TRBD1 (5 bases). The germline V gene has CDR1 SGDLS and CDR2 YYNGEE. The V and J ends lost 3 bases and 8 bases respectively, with 20 bases between them. CDR3 length: 15 residues. The DNA of the CDR3 is TGTGCCAGCAGCGAGGGACCAATGGGCTCGAAGGGCTACACCTTC. Translation: CASSEGPMGSKGYTF.

Concerning this clone itself: A read error may account for a junction end that differs from germline. The CDR3: CASRLGYQETQYF. CDR3 nucleotides: TGTGCCAGCAGGTTAGGGTACCAAGAGACCCAGTACTTC. The rearrangement joins TRBV7-2 to TRBJ2-5; D gene unclear. CDR3 length: 13 amino acids. Germline values: CDR1 SGHTA, CDR2 FQGNSA.

This clone has just a few counts. The chain uses TRBV30 and TRBJ2-7, with D uncertain. The CDR3 extends over 13 amino acids. Germline V CDR1 and CDR2: GTSNPN, SVGIG (reference sequence). V was pared by 3 bases and J by 2 bases, with 11 bases between. In nucleotides, the CDR3 is TGTGCCTGGAGACGTAGAAGGGCCTACGAGCAGTACTTC. Translated, it gives CAWRRRRAYEQYF.

V and J are TRBV7-8 and TRBJ2-3; 9 nucleotides line up with TRBD2. With 0 bases clipped from V and 5 bases from J, the junction kept 9 bases outside the gene matches. CDR3 length: 17 amino acids. Germline V gene lookup returns CDR1 SGHVS and CDR2 FQNEAQ. The CDR3 DNA reads TGTGCCAGCAGCTTAGCGGGGGGCGGGAGGGCCGTAGATACGCAGTATTTT. Its translation is CASSLAGGGRAVDTQYF.

The chain combines TRBV7-2 with TRBJ2-1; TRBD2 might be the D (5 bases). This CDR3 contains 15 residues. V lost 1 base to trimming and J lost 1 base, with 8 bases between them. CDR1 and CDR2 from the germline V gene are SGHTA and FQGNSA. CDR3 in amino acids: CASSLVSGSYNEQFF. The CDR3, as DNA: TGTGCCAGCAGCTTAGTTTCGGGATCCTACAATGAGCAGTTCTTC.

The gene calls are TRBV5-6 and TRBJ2-5; D remains ambiguous. The germline gives CDR1 SGHDT, CDR2 YYEEEE. The CDR3 covers 13 residues. Trimming took off 0 bases at V and 2 bases at J, with 5 bases between the two ends. CDR3: CASSLVRQETQYF. The DNA of the CDR3 is TGTGCCAGCAGCTTGGTACGACAAGAGACCCAGTACTTC. The full variable domain, in which reference TRBV5-6 and TRBJ2-5 provide the parts outside the CDR3, is DAGVTQSPTHLIKTRGQQVTLRCSPKSGHDTVSWYQQALGQGPQFIFQYYEEEERQRGNFPDRFSGHQFPNYSSELNVNALLLGDSALYLCASSLVRQETQYFGPGTRLLVL.